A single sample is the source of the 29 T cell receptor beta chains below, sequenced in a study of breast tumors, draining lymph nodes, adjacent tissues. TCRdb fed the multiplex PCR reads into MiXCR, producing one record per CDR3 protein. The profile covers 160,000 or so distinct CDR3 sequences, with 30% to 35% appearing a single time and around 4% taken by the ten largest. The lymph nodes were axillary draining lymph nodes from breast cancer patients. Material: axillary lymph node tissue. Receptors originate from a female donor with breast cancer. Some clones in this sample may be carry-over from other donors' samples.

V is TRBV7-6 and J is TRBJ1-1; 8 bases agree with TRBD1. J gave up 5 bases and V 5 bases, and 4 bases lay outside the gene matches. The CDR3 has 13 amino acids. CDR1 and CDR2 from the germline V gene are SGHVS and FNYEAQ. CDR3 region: CASSTGGPTEAFF. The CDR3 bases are TGTGCCAGCAGCACAGGGGGGCCGACTGAAGCTTTCTTT. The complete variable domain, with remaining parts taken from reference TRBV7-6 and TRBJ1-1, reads GAGVSQSPRYKVTKRGQDVALRCDPISGHVSLYWYRQALGQGPEFLTYFNYEAQQDKSGLPNDRFSAERPEGSISTLTIQRTEQRDSAMYRCASSTGGPTEAFFGQGTRLTVV.

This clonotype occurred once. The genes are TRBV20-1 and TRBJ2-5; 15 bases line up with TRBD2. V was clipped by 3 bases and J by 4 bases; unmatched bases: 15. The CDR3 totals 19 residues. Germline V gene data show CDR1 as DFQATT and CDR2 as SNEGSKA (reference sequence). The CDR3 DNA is TGCAGTGCTAGGGATAATTCCGGACTAGCGGGAGGGCCCCCAGAGACCCAGTACTTC. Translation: CSARDNSGLAGGPPETQYF.

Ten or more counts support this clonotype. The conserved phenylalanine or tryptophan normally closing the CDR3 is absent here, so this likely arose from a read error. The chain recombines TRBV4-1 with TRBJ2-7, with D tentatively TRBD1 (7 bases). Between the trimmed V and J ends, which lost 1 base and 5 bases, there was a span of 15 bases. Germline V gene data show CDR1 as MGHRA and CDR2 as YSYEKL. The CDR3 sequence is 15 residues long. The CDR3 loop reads CASSQAGAGGNEQYL. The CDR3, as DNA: TGCGCCAGCAGCCAAGCGGGAGCAGGGGGGAACGAGCAGTACCTC.

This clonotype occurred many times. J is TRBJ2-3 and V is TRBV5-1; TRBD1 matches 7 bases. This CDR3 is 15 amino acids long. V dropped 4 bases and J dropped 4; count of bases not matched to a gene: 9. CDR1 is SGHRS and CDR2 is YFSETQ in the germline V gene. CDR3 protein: CASSPRQGYPDTQYF. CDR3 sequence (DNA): TGCGCCAGCAGCCCGCGACAGGGCTACCCAGATACGCAGTATTTT.

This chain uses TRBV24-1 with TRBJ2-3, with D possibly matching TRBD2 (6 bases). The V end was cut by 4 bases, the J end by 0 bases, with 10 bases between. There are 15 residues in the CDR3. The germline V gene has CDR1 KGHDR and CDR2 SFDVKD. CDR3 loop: CATSDPGGSTDTQYF. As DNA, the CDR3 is TGTGCCACCAGTGACCCCGGGGGTAGCACAGATACGCAGTATTTT.

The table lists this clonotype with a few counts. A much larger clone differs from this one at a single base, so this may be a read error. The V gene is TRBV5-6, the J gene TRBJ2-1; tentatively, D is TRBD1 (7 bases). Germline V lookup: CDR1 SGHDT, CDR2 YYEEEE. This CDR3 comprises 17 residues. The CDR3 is CASSLYPGGPLANEQSF. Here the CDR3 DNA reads TGTGCCAGCAGCTTGTACCCAGGGGGGCCTTTAGCCAATGAGCAGTCCTTC.

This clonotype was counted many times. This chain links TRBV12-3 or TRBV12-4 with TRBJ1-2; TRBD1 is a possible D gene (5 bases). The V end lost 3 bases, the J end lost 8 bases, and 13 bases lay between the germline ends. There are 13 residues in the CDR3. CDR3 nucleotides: TGTGCCAGCAGTTTTGACACGGGGGGGGGCTACACCTTC. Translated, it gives CASSFDTGGGYTF.

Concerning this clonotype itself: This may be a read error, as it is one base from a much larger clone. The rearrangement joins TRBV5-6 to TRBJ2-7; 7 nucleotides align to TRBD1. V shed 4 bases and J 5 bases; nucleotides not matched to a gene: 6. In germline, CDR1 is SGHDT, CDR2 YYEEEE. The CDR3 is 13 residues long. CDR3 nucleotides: TGTGCCAGCAGCGCCGGGACAGCGAACGAGCAGTACTTC. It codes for CASSAGTANEQYF.

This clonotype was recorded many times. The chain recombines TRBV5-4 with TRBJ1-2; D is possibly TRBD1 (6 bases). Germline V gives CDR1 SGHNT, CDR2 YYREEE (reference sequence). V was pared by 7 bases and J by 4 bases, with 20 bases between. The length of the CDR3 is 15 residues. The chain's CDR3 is CASAGNQTGLYGYTF. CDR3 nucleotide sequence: TGTGCCAGCGCGGGGAACCAAACAGGGCTCTATGGCTACACCTTC.

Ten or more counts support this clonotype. Here the CDR3 DNA reads TGTGCCAGCGGCCGGGGTAATGAGCAGTTCTTC. Its protein is CASGRGNEQFF. The chain couples TRBV2 to TRBJ2-1; TRBD2 might be the D (5 bases). The CDR3 runs 11 residues. Germline lookup yields CDR1 SNHLY and CDR2 FYNNEI. Trimming pared 8 bases from V and 7 bases from J, leaving 9 bases between.

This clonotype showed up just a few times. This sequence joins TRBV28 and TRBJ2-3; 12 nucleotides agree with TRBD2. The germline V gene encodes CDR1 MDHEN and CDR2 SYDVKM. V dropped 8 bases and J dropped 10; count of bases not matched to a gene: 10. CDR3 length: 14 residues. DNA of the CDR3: TGTGCCAGCGGCGGACTAGCGGGAAACCCTGCGCAGTATTTT. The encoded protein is CASGGLAGNPAQYF. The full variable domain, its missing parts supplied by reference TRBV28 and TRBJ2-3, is DVKVTQSSRYLVKRTGEKVFLECVQDMDHENMFWYRQDPGLGLRLIYFSYDVKMKEKGDIPEGYSVSREKKERFSLILESASTNQTSMYLCASGGLAGNPAQYFGPGTRLTVL.

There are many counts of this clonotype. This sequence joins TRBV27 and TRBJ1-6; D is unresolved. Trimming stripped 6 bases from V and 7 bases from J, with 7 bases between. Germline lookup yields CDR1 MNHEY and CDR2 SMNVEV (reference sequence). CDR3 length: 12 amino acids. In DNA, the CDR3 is TGTGCCAGCAGCACGCAAAATTCACCCCTCCACTTT. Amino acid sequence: CASSTQNSPLHF.

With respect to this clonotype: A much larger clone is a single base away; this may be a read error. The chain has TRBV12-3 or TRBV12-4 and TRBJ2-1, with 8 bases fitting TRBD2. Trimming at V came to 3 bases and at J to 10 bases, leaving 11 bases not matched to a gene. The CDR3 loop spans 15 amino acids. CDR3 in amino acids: CASSFVGGGLFEQFF. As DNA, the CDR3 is TGTGCCAGCAGTTTCGTGGGCGGGGGGTTGTTCGAGCAGTTCTTC.

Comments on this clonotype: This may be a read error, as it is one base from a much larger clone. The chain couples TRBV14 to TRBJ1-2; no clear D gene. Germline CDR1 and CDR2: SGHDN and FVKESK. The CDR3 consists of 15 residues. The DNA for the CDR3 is TGTGCCAGCAGCCAAGTCTTCCGGGGTAGCTATGGCTCCACCTTC. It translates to CASSQVFRGSYGSTF. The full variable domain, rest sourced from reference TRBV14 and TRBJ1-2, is EAGVTQFPSHSVIEKGQTVTLRCDPISGHDNLYWYRRVMGKEIKFLLHFVKESKQDESGMPNNRFLAERTGGTYSTLKVQPAELEDSGVYFCASSQVFRGSYGSTFGSGTRLTVV.

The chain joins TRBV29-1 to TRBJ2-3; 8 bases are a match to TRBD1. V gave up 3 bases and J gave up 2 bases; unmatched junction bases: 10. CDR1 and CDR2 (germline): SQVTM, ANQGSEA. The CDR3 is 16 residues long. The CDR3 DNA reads TGCAGCGTTGAGGGCCCCGGGACAGGTGACACAGATACGCAGTATTTT. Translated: CSVEGPGTGDTDTQYF.

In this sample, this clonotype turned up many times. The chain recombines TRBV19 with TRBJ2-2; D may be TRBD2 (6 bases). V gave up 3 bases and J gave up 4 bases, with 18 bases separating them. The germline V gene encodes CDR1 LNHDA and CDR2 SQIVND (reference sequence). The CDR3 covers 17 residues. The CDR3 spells CASSIIPGDYLTGELFF. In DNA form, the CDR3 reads TGTGCCAGTAGTATTATTCCGGGAGACTACCTCACCGGGGAGCTGTTTTTT.

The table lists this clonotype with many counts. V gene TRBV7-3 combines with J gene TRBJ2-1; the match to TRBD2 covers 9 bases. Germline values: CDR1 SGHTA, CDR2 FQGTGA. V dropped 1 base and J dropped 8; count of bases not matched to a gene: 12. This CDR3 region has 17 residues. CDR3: CASSLSPPGLAIYEQFF. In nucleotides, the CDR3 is TGTGCCAGCAGCTTAAGTCCCCCGGGACTAGCAATCTATGAGCAGTTCTTC.

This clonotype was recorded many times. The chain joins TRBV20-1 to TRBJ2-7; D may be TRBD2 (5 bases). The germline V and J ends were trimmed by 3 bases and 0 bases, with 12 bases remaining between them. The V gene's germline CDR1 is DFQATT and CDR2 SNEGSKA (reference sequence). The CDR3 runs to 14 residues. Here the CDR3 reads CSASIDYLSYEQYF. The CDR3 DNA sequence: TGCAGTGCTAGTATAGACTACCTCTCCTACGAGCAGTACTTC.

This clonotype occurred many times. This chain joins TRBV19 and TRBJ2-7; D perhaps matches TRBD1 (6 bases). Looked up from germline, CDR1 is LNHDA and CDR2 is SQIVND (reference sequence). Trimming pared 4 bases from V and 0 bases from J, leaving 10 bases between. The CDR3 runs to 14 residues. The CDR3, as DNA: TGTGCCAGTAGTACAGGGGCAAACTCCTACGAGCAGTACTTC. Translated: CASSTGANSYEQYF.

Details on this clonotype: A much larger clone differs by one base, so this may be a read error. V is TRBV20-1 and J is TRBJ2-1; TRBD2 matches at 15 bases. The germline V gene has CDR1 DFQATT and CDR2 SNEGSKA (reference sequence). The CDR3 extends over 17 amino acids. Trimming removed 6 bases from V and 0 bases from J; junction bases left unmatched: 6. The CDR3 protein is CSADRTSGRASYNEQFF. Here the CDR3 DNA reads TGCAGTGCCGATAGGACTAGCGGGAGGGCCTCCTACAATGAGCAGTTCTTC.

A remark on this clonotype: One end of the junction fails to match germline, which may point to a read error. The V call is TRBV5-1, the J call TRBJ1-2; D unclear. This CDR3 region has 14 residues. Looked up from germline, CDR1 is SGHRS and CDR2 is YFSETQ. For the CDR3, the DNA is TGCGCCAGCAGCTCCGCCGGGCAGACCTATGGCGACACCTTC. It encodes CASSSAGQTYGDTF.

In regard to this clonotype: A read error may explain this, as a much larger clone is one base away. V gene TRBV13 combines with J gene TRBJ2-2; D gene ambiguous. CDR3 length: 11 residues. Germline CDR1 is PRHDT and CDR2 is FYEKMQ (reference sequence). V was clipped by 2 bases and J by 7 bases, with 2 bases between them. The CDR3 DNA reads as TGTGCCAGCAGCTTACACGGGGAGCTGTTTTTT. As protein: CASSLHGELFF.

The CDR3: CASSVGGTSPNEQYF. CDR3 DNA: TGTGCCAGCAGCGTAGGGGGGACTAGCCCCAATGAGCAGTATTTT. The chain combines TRBV9 with TRBJ2-3, with TRBD2 identical over 9 bases. V gave up 0 bases and J gave up 11 bases; unmatched junction bases: 10. Germline loops: CDR1 SGDLS, CDR2 YYNGEE. The CDR3 covers 15 residues.

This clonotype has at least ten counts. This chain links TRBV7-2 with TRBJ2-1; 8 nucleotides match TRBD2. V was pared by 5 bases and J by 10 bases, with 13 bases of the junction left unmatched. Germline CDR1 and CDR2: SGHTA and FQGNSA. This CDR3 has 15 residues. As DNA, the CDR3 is TGTGCCAGCAGCCCCCGGGGGGGGACTAGAAGCGAGCAGTTCTTC. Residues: CASSPRGGTRSEQFF.

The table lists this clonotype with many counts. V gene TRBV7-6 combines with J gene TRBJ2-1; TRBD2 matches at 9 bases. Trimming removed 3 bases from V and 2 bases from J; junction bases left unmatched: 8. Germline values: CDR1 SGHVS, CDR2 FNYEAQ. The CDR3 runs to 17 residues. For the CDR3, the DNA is TGTGCCAGCAGCTTGGTTAGCGGGGGCAGGGCCTACAATGAGCAGTTCTTC. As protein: CASSLVSGGRAYNEQFF.

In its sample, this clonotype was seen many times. The CDR3 DNA follows: TGTGCCAGCAGTCCGGGCCCCACCGGGGAGCAGTTCTTC. Translating it yields CASSPGPTGEQFF. V usage is TRBV27 and J usage is TRBJ2-1; D not certain. Trimming pared 5 bases from V and 10 bases from J, leaving 15 bases between. This CDR3 has 13 residues. CDR1 and CDR2 (germline): MNHEY, SMNVEV (reference sequence).

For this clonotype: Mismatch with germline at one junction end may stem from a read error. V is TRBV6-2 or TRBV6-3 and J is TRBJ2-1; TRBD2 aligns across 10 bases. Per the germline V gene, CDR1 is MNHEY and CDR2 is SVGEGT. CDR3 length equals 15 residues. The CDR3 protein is CASSLLAGDYNEQLF. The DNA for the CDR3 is TGTGCCAGCAGCCTTCTAGCGGGAGACTACAATGAGCAGCTCTTC.

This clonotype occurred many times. The CDR3 sequence is CASRPGQGAVSYNSPLHF. The CDR3 region has the DNA TGTGCCAGCAGGCCGGGACAGGGAGCTGTGTCCTATAATTCACCCCTCCACTTT. The rearrangement uses TRBV6-1 and TRBJ1-6, with 9 positions matching TRBD1. V dropped 6 bases and J dropped 1; count of bases not matched to a gene: 10. CDR1 MNHNS and CDR2 SASEGT come from the germline V gene. The CDR3 loop spans 18 amino acids.

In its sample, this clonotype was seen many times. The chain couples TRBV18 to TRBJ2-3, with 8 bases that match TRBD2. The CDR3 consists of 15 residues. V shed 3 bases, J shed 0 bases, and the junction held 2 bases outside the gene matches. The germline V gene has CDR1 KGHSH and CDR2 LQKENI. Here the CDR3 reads CASSPGLASTDTQYF. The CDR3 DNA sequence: TGTGCCAGCTCACCCGGACTAGCTAGCACAGATACGCAGTATTTT.